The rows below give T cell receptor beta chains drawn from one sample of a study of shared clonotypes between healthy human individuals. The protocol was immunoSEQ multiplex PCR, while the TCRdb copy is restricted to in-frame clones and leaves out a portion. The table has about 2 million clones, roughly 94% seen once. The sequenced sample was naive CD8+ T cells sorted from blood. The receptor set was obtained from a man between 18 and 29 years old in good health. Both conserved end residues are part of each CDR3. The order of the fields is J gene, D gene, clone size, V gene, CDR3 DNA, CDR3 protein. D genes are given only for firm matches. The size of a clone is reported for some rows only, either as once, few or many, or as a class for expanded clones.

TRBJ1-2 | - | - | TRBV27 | TGTGCCAGCAGTTTAACGGGAGGCAACTATGGCTACACCTTC | CASSLTGGNYGYTF
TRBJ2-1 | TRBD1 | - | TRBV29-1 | TGCAGCGTTATCCACCAACAGGGGAGCTCCTACAATGAGCAGTTCTTC | CSVIHQQGSSYNEQFF
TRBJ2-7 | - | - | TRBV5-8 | TGTGCCAGCAGCTCCATCCTGGAACTCACCTACGAGCAGTACTTC | CASSSILELTYEQYF
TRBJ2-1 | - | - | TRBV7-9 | TGTGCCAGCAGCTCCCAACAACAATACAATGAGCAGTTCTTC | CASSSQQQYNEQFF
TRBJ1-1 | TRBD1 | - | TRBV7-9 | TGTGCCAGCAGCTCGGACAGGGCCCCTGAAGCTTTCTTT | CASSSDRAPEAFF
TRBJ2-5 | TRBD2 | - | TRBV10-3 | TGTGCCATCAGGGGTAGCGGGGGGCAAGAGACCCAGTACTTC | CAIRGSGGQETQYF
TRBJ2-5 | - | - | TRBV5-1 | TGCGCCAGCAGCTTTTCGACGGCTATGGCAGAGACCCAGTACTTC | CASSFSTAMAETQYF
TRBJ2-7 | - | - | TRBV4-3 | TGCGCCAGCAGCCAAGAGTTGATGGGTACCTCGACAGCGGAATTCTACGAGCAGTACTTC | CASSQELMGTSTAEFYEQYF
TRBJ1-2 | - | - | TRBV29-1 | TGCAGCGCTGGGACCGCCGTGGGGGGCTACACCTTC | CSAGTAVGGYTF
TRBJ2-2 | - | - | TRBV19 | TGTGCCAGTAGTATAGATCGGGAAGGGCACACCGGGGAGCTGTTTTTT | CASSIDREGHTGELFF
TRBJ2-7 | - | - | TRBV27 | TGTGCCAGCAGTTTAGGGGCAGGAGGGCTCTACGAGCAGTACTTC | CASSLGAGGLYEQYF
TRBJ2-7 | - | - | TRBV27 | TGTGCCAGCAGGCAAGAGGTCGACGAGCAGTACTTC | CASRQEVDEQYF
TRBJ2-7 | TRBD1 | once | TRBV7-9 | TGTGCCAGCAGCTTAGCCAACAGGGGATCCTACGAGCAGTACTTC | CASSLANRGSYEQYF
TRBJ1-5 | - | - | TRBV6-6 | TGTGCCAGCACCCTTTATAGCAATCAGCCCCAGCATTTT | CASTLYSNQPQHF
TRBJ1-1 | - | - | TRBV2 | TGTGCCATCCTAACGGGGACCACTGAAGCTTTCTTT | CAILTGTTEAFF
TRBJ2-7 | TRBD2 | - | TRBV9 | TGTGCCAGCAGCGCCGGGACTACCTCCTACGAGCAGTACTTC | CASSAGTTSYEQYF
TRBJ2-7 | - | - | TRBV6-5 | TGTGCCAGCAGTTACGGAGGGTTCGAGCAGTACTTC | CASSYGGFEQYF
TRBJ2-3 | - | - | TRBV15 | TGTGCCACCAGCAGAGTCCGACTTGACACAGATACGCAGTATTTT | CATSRVRLDTDTQYF
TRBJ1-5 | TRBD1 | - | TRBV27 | TGTGCCAGCAGTCCAGGACAGGGCTATCAGCCCCAGCATTTT | CASSPGQGYQPQHF
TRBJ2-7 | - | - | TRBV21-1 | TGTGCCAGCAGCAAAGACTATTTTAGCGGGAGTCAGTCCCCCTACGAGCAGTACTTC | CASSKDYFSGSQSPYEQYF
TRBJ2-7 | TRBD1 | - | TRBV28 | TGTGCCAGCAGTCTCGAAGGGACAGCTATAAGCTCCTACGAGCAGTACTTC | CASSLEGTAISSYEQYF
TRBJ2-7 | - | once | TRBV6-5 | TGTGCCAGCAGTTACTCCGGCGGCTCCTACGAGCAGTACTTC | CASSYSGGSYEQYF
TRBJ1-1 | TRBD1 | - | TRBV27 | TGTGCCAGCAGTTTATCGCCGACAGGGCGGACTGAAGCTTTCTTT | CASSLSPTGRTEAFF
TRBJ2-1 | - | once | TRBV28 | TGTGCCAGCAGTCTCTTTGGGGAGTCCTACAATGAGCAGTTCTTC | CASSLFGESYNEQFF
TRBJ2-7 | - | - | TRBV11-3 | TGTGCCAGCAGCTTAGGGCGGACCTACGAGCAGTACTTC | CASSLGRTYEQYF
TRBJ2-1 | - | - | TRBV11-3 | TGTGCCAGCAGCTTAGACGGGCGACAAGGGAGGAATGAGCAGTTCTTC | CASSLDGRQGRNEQFF
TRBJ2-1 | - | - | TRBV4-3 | TGCGCCAGCAGCCAAGATTTCCAGGTCTCCTACAATGAGCAGTTCTTC | CASSQDFQVSYNEQFF
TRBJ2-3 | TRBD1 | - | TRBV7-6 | TGTGCCAGCGCCACAGGGGCCACAGATACGCAGTATTTT | CASATGATDTQYF
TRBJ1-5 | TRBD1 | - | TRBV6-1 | TGTGCCAGCAGTGATGGGACAGGGCGGCAGCCCCAGCATTTT | CASSDGTGRQPQHF
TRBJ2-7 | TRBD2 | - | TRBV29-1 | TGCAGCGTTGAAGAGGGATTAGCGGGAGAGGGGCGGGGGCAGTACTTC | CSVEEGLAGEGRGQYF
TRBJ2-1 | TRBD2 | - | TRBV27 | TGTGCCAGCAGTATAACAGGACTAGCGGTTTTAGGCAATGAGCAGTTCTTC | CASSITGLAVLGNEQFF
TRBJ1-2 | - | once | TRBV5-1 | TGCGCCAGCAGCTTGGACGGGTCTCGAGACTACACCTTC | CASSLDGSRDYTF
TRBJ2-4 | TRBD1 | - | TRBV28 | TGTGCCAGCAGCCCAACAGGGGAAGAGGGCAAAAACATTCAGTACTTC | CASSPTGEEGKNIQYF
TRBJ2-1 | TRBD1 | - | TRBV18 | TGTGCCAGCTCTCTGCCGGGACAGGGGGTGGTTGAGCAGTTCTTC | CASSLPGQGVVEQFF
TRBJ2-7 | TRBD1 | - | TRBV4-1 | TGCGCCAGCAGCCATCTCAGGGACAGGGGGCGATCCTACGAGCAGTACTTC | CASSHLRDRGRSYEQYF
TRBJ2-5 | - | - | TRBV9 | TGTGCCAGCAGCCTCTCCTGGGGAGGAGAGACCCAGTACTTC | CASSLSWGGETQYF
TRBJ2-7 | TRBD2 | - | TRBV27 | TGTGCCAGCAGTGCGACCGGGACTAGCCAAAACTCCTACGAGCAGTACTTC | CASSATGTSQNSYEQYF
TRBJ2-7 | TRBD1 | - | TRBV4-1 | TGCGCCAGCAGCCAAGCGGGGACAGGGGCAGGGGAGCAGTACTTC | CASSQAGTGAGEQYF
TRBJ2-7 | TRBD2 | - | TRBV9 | TGTGCCAGCAGCGCCACTAGCGGGAGCTACGAGCAGTACTTC | CASSATSGSYEQYF
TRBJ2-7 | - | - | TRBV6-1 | TGTGCCAGCAGCGCCACAGGCTACGAGCAGTACTTC | CASSATGYEQYF
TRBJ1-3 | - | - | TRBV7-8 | TGTGCCAGCAGCCCGAACGGGGAGGCCGGAAACACCATATATTTT | CASSPNGEAGNTIYF
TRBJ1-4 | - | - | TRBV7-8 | TGTGCCAGCAGCTCGGAGCAGGCTTTAACTAATGAAAAACTGTTTTTT | CASSSEQALTNEKLFF
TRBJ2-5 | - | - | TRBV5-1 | TGCGCCAGCAGCTGGGGTCGGGAAGGGTATGGTCCTAACGCCCAGTACTTC | CASSWGREGYGPNAQYF
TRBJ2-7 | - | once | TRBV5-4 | TGTGCCAGCAGCTTGGAGGGGCGCTCGGCCTACGAGCAGTACTTC | CASSLEGRSAYEQYF
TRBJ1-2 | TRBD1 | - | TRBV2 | TGTGCCAGCAGTGGGGGACAGACCTATGGCTACACCTTC | CASSGGQTYGYTF
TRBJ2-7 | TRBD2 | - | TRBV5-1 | TGCGCCAGCAGCCTTAATTCCGGGAGGGCCCTCGACGAGCAGTACTTC | CASSLNSGRALDEQYF
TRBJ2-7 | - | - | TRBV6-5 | TGTGCCAGCAGTTACGGTACAGACGCCGCCTACGAGCAGTACTTC | CASSYGTDAAYEQYF
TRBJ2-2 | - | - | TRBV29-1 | TGCAGCGTTTTAGCGAACACCGGGGAGCTGTTTTTT | CSVLANTGELFF
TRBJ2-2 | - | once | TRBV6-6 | TGTGCCAGCATCATGGACAGGAACACCGGGGAGCTGTTTTTT | CASIMDRNTGELFF
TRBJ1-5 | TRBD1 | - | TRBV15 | TGTGCCACCAGCAGGGCGCAGAGACAGGGGGCTCAGCCCCAGCATTTT | CATSRAQRQGAQPQHF
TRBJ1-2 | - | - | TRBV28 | TGTGCCAGCAGCAAACCCCGGCACGACCCCCTCCCCTTTGATACGTATGGCTACACCTTC | CASSKPRHDPLPFDTYGYTF
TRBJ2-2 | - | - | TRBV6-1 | TGTGCCAGCAGTGACCTCGCCGGGGCCGGGGAGCTGTTTTTT | CASSDLAGAGELFF
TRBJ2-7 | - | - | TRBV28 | TGTGCCAGCAGCACTGAAGAGGGAGTGAACGAGCAGTACTTC | CASSTEEGVNEQYF